The entry below gives a single T cell receptor beta chain sequence along with its context. Per the study methods: Amplified reference gene primers provided the basis for estimating nucleated cell counts. TCRdb's copy holds only in-frame clones and misses some; the assay was immunoSEQ multiplex PCR. The D gene and trimming were derived from the DNA, and the V and J assignments and clone size from that table. The sample lists about 150,000 clones, about nine tenths occurring once. Germline V lookup: CDR1 ENHRY, CDR2 SYGVKD. There are 12 residues in the CDR3. V gave up 3 bases and J gave up 3 bases, with 6 bases separating them. The source of the sample is a study of blood T cell repertoires in COVID-19. The wider study: Spain, Italy and the United States supplied samples that represented acute and convalescent COVID-19. Nucleic acid was either cDNA or gDNA, and it came from T cells, B-cell-depleted T cells, or PBMCs.

The sample was peripheral blood. This receptor was taken from a woman aged 70-85 years with acute or convalescent COVID-19. The chain recombines TRBV10-3 with TRBJ2-7; D may be TRBD1 (5 bases). The CDR3 sequence is CAISDQGYEQYF. In nucleotides, the CDR3 is TGTGCCATCAGTGACCAGGGCTACGAGCAGTACTTC.